This TCR beta chain emerged from a study of blood T cell repertoires in COVID-19. About the research overall: The cDNA or gDNA used as material had been derived from T cells, B-cell-depleted T cells, or PBMCs.

CDR1 and CDR2 from the germline V gene are LGHDT and YNNKEL (reference sequence). The V gene end was trimmed by 5 bases and the J gene end by 8 bases; junction bases not matched to a gene: 9. The CDR3 spans 16 residues. Produced via immunoSEQ multiplex PCR; TCRdb's table is partial and in-frame only. The sample carries 68,000 or so clones, around 90% recorded once. The sample consisted of peripheral blood. The chain employs TRBV3-1 (or the pseudogene TRBV3-2) and TRBJ2-1; 13 positions agree with TRBD2. The clonotype was recovered from a man aged 50 or older with active COVID-19. The CDR3 bases are TGTGCCAGCAGCTTCCGGACTAGCGGGAGCAGGGATGAGCAGTTCTTC. It codes for CASSFRTSGSRDEQFF.